This entry concerns a single T cell receptor (beta chain). This sample stems from a study of T cell changes during pregnancy in multiple sclerosis. The germline V gene has CDR1 GTSNPN and CDR2 SVGIG (reference sequence). The CDR3 extends over 10 amino acids. Trimming left V 2 bases short and J 8 bases short, with 4 bases between. Method: immunoSEQ multiplex PCR; TCRdb's copy keeps in-frame clones and lacks some. The data show about 59,000 clones, about 94% seen once. This chain uses TRBV30 with TRBJ2-1, with D uncertain. This TCR was recovered from a female donor with multiple sclerosis, enrolled in a pregnancy study. The specimen comprised CD8+ T cells from peripheral blood mononuclear cells, sampled after pregnancy. The CDR3 is CAWSQDEQFF. DNA for the CDR3: TGTGCCTGGAGTCAGGATGAGCAGTTCTTC.